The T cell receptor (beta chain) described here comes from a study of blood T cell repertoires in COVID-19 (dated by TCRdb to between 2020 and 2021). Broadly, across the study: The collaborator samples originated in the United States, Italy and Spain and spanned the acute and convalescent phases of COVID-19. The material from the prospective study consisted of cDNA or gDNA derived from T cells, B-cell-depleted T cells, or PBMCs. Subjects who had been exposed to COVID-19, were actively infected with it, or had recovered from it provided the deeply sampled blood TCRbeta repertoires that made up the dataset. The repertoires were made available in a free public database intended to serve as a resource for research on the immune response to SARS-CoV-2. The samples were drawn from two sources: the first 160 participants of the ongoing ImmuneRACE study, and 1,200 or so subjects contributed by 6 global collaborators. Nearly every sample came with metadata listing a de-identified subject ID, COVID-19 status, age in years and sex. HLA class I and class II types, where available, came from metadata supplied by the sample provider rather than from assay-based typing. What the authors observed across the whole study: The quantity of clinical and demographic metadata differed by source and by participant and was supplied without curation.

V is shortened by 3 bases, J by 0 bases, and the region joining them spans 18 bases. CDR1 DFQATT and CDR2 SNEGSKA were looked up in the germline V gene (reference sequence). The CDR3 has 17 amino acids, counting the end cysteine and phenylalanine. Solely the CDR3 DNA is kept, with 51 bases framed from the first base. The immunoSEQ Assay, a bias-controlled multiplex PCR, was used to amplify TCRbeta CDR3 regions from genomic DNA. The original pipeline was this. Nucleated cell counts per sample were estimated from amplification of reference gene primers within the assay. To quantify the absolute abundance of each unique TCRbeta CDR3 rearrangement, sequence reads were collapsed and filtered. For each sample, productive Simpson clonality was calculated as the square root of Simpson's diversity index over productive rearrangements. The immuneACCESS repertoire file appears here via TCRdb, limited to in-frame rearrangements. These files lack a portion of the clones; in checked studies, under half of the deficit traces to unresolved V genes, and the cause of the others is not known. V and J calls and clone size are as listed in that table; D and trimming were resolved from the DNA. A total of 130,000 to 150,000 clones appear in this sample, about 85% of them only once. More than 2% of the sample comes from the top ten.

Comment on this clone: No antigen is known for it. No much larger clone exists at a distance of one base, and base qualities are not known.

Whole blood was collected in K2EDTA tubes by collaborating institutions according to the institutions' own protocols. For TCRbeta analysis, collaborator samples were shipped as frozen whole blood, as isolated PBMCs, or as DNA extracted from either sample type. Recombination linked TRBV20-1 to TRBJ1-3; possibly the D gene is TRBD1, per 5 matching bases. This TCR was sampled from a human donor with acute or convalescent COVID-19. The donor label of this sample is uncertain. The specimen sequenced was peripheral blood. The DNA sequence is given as TGCAGTGCTAGTCCTCTGGGGGGATCCATCTCTGGAAACACCATATATTTT. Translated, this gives CSASPLGGSISGNTIYF.